What follows are 5 T cell receptor beta chains derived from one specimen sequenced in a study of tumor-infiltrating lymphocytes in primary liver carcinoma. TCR beta cDNA was made from 500 ng total RNA with a constant-region primer. The TCR beta library was amplified through three nested multiplex PCR rounds in a modified ARM-PCR procedure. Investigators reported that the first two PCR rounds, at about 11 cycles each, used TRBV1-TRBV30 forward primers with a C-beta reverse primer. TCRdb reprocessed the multiplex PCR reads via MiXCR and lists one record per CDR3 protein. The profile shows more than 75,000 distinct CDR3 sequences, 60% to 75% of them singletons. The tissue used was unsorted bulk material of about 20-33 mg. RNA and DNA were co-extracted from it with the AllPrep DNA/RNA mini kit. Material for sequencing was liver tumor tissue from sampling region 1. Subset defined: tumor region T1, superior pole. The receptors stem from a man aged 40-49 years with primary liver carcinoma and hepatitis B virus infection.

This clonotype came up once. V usage is TRBV29-1 and J usage is TRBJ2-4; D may be TRBD2 (5 bases). Germline values: CDR1 SQVTM, CDR2 ANQGSEA. This CDR3 is 16 amino acids long. V lost 6 bases and J 6 bases, leaving 24 bases between the germline ends. CDR3 sequence (DNA): TGCAGCGTCCGAGCGACTGGGAGATACTTAGGAAACATTCAGTACTTC. This encodes CSVRATGRYLGNIQYF.

Notes on this clonotype: A much larger clone is a single base away; this may be a read error. This CDR3 is missing its conserved last phenylalanine or tryptophan, likely due to a read error. The chain links TRBV5-1 to TRBJ2-7, with 8 bases identical to TRBD1. The CDR3 is 16 residues long. Germline trimming cut 0 bases from V and 1 base from J; bases unmatched to any gene: 6. Germline CDR1 is SGHRS and CDR2 is YFSETQ. The CDR3 DNA reads TGCGCCAGCAGCTTGGCCCCGGGACAGGTATCCTACGAGCAGTACTCC. The encoded protein is CASSLAPGQVSYEQYS.

A remark on this clonotype: The junction does not match germline at one end; this may be a read error. This rearrangement joins TRBV6-1 to TRBJ2-7; D assignment may be TRBD1 or TRBD2 (6 bases each). The germline V gene has CDR1 MNHNS and CDR2 SASEGT. The CDR3 runs 15 residues. CDR3 bases: TGTGCCAGCACCCCTCAAAGGGGGGCGATACTCGAGCGGTTCTTC. Protein sequence: CASTPQRGAILERFF.

The J gene is TRBJ2-4, the V gene TRBV6-5, with unresolved D. Germline values: CDR1 MNHEY, CDR2 SVGAGI. Trimming cost V 8 bases and J 4 bases, with 12 bases left between them. The CDR3 extends over 13 amino acids. The chain's CDR3 is CASGRSVKNIQYF. Here the CDR3 DNA reads TGTGCCAGCGGTAGGAGCGTGAAAAACATTCAGTACTTC.

This clonotype was counted only a few times. It is likely a read error, because the conserved phenylalanine at the end of the CDR3 is missing. This rearrangement joins TRBV5-5 to TRBJ1-2; D ambiguous. Germline V lookup: CDR1 SGHKS, CDR2 YYEKEE (reference sequence). The CDR3 sequence is 15 residues long. The CDR3 DNA is TGTGCCAGTAGCTTGAAGAGGGAGGAGAACTATGGCTACACCCTC. Protein: CASSLKREENYGYTL.